This is a list of T cell receptor beta chains from one sample in a study of shared clonotypes between healthy human individuals. Data came from immunoSEQ multiplex PCR; TCRdb stores just in-frame clones and leaves some out. This sample has millions of clones; 85% to 95% occur once, and the top ten carry 0.13%. Sequenced sample: naive CD4+ T cells sorted from blood. The receptors originated from a man younger than 35 in good health. Each CDR3 is given with its conserved first and last residue. D genes are given only for firm matches. Size is stated for part of the rows, as once, few or many counts, or as a class when the clone is expanded.

v_call,d_call,j_call,clone_size,cdr3_nt,cdr3_aa
TRBV18,NA,TRBJ1-2,NA,TGTGCCAGCTCACCACCGGGGACAAACTATGGCTACACCTTC,CASSPPGTNYGYTF
TRBV10-3,TRBD1,TRBJ2-2,NA,TGTGCCGGAAAGTCGGGCGAGGGGGCCTCGAACACCGGGGAGCTGTTTTTT,CAGKSGEGASNTGELFF
TRBV10-2,TRBD2,TRBJ2-3,once,TGCGCCAGCAGACTAGCGGTTAGCACAGATACGCAGTATTTT,CASRLAVSTDTQYF
TRBV5-6,TRBD1,TRBJ2-5,NA,TGTGCCAGCAGCTGGGGGACAGGGGTACAAGAGACCCAGTACTTC,CASSWGTGVQETQYF
TRBV7-9,NA,TRBJ2-4,few,TGTGCCAGCAGCTTAACCAGCCTAGCCAAAAACATTCAGTACTTC,CASSLTSLAKNIQYF
TRBV7-2,NA,TRBJ2-1,NA,TGTGCCAGCAGCTTAGCGACCCTAGGTATTGTCTTC,CASSLATLGIVF
TRBV6-6,NA,TRBJ1-1,NA,TGTGCCAGCAGTAGGGGGGTAAGCACTGAAGCTTTCTTT,CASSRGVSTEAFF
TRBV6-5,NA,TRBJ1-6,NA,TGTGCCAGCAGTTATATGCAGTATAATTCACCCCTCCACTTT,CASSYMQYNSPLHF
TRBV2,NA,TRBJ1-6,NA,TGTGCCAGCTCTGGGGGGGCTGGTCCTCGGGCTTCCTATAATTCACCCCTCCACTTT,CASSGGAGPRASYNSPLHF
TRBV5-1,NA,TRBJ1-1,NA,TGCGCCAGCATCCTAGGTCCACCGAACACTGAAGCTTTCTTT,CASILGPPNTEAFF
TRBV29-1,NA,TRBJ1-1,NA,TGCAGCGTTGGGGCATCGAACACTGAAGCTTTCTTT,CSVGASNTEAFF
TRBV2,TRBD2,TRBJ2-1,NA,TGTGCCAGCAGTGTCTCAGCGGGAGCCTTCAATGAGCAGTTCTTC,CASSVSAGAFNEQFF
TRBV27,NA,TRBJ2-3,NA,TGTGCCAGCAGTTTATCAGGCACAGATACGCAGTATTTT,CASSLSGTDTQYF
TRBV11-2,TRBD2,TRBJ2-3,many,TGTGCCAGCAGCCGTCTAGCGGAGAGCACAGATACGCAGTATTTT,CASSRLAESTDTQYF
TRBV5-1,TRBD1,TRBJ2-7,NA,TGCGCCAGCAGCTTGGGCGGGACAGGCACATCCTACGAGCAGTACTTC,CASSLGGTGTSYEQYF
TRBV28,TRBD2,TRBJ2-7,NA,TGTGCCAGCAGCCGAGACCGGGAGGTTTCCCACGAGCAGTACTTC,CASSRDREVSHEQYF
TRBV7-9,TRBD1,TRBJ1-1,NA,TGTGCCAGCAGCTACCGACAGGGGGCTTGGAACACTGAAGCTTTCTTT,CASSYRQGAWNTEAFF
TRBV9,TRBD2,TRBJ2-5,NA,TGTGCCAGCAGCCAGATAGCGGGGGGGCAAGAGACCCAGTACTTC,CASSQIAGGQETQYF
TRBV29-1,TRBD2,TRBJ2-3,NA,TGCAGCGTTGAAGATCGAGCGGGAGGGCCCAAAGATACGCAGTATTTT,CSVEDRAGGPKDTQYF
TRBV19,NA,TRBJ1-1,NA,TGTGCCAGTAGTATAGGGGGAGTGAACACTGAAGCTTTCTTT,CASSIGGVNTEAFF
TRBV10-3,NA,TRBJ1-2,NA,TGTGCCATCAGTGCAGACACCAAAGTGTATGGCTACACCTTC,CAISADTKVYGYTF
TRBV30,NA,TRBJ2-1,NA,TGTGCCTGGAGTGTACTGGAAACCTACAATGAGCAGTTCTTC,CAWSVLETYNEQFF
TRBV4-1,NA,TRBJ2-7,NA,TGCGCCAGCAGCCAAGAATTTCCCGGCCCCTACGAGCAGTACTTC,CASSQEFPGPYEQYF
TRBV7-9,NA,TRBJ2-7,once,TGTGCCAGCAGCTTTACATCCAGCTCCTACGAGCAGTACTTC,CASSFTSSSYEQYF
TRBV7-9,TRBD2,TRBJ2-3,NA,TGTGCCAGCAGCGGACTAGCCCCGAGCACAGATACGCAGTATTTT,CASSGLAPSTDTQYF
TRBV7-6,TRBD1,TRBJ2-2,NA,TGTGCCAGCAGCTTAGGATCAGGGGGTAGCCCCACCGGGGAGCTGTTTTTT,CASSLGSGGSPTGELFF
TRBV5-6,NA,TRBJ1-6,NA,TGTGCCAGCAGCTGGGTTGAGAATTCACCCCTCCACTTT,CASSWVENSPLHF
TRBV2,NA,TRBJ2-7,NA,TGTGCCAGCAGTGACAGGGACGGGTACGAGCAGTACTTC,CASSDRDGYEQYF
TRBV7-2,NA,TRBJ2-3,NA,TGTGCCAGCACCGTACCCGGGACTCCCACAGATACGCAGTATTTT,CASTVPGTPTDTQYF
TRBV10-3,TRBD2,TRBJ2-7,NA,TGTGCCATCGGAGGACTAGCGGGGGCGGGGGAGCAGTACTTC,CAIGGLAGAGEQYF
TRBV4-3,NA,TRBJ1-1,NA,TGCGCCAGCAGCCAAGGGGGTGGGAACACTGAAGCTTTCTTT,CASSQGGGNTEAFF
TRBV10-3,NA,TRBJ2-3,NA,TGTGCCATCAGTGACAGGGCAGTCGGGGATACGCAGTATTTT,CAISDRAVGDTQYF
TRBV7-9,TRBD1,TRBJ2-2,NA,TGTGCCAGCAGCTTAAATCCGCAGGGGGCCACCGGGGAGCTGTTTTTT,CASSLNPQGATGELFF
TRBV5-1,TRBD2,TRBJ2-7,NA,TGCGCCAGCAGCCCCGGGGGGGCCCTGTCCTACGAGCAGTACTTC,CASSPGGALSYEQYF
TRBV7-2,NA,TRBJ1-6,NA,TGTGCCAGCAGCACTCAACGAGGTTCACCCCTCCACTTT,CASSTQRGSPLHF
TRBV14,NA,TRBJ1-1,NA,TGTGCCAGCAGCCCCAGTCTGAACACTGAAGCTTTCTTT,CASSPSLNTEAFF
TRBV13,NA,TRBJ2-5,NA,TGTGCCAGCAGCAGTGGACCAGTTTCGACCCAGTACTTC,CASSSGPVSTQYF
TRBV18,NA,TRBJ2-7,NA,TGTGCCAGCTCACAGGCCCCCGGGTACGAGCAGTACTTC,CASSQAPGYEQYF
TRBV19,NA,TRBJ2-5,NA,TGTGCCAGTAGAAGGCCGGGGGCCGGGGAGACCCAGTACTTC,CASRRPGAGETQYF
TRBV14,TRBD2,TRBJ2-7,NA,TGTGCCAGCAGCCAAGCCCTAGCGGGAGGTGTGCAGTACTTC,CASSQALAGGVQYF
TRBV30,NA,TRBJ1-1,NA,TGTGCCTGGACACGGCGGTTAGGGGACACTGAAGCTTTCTTT,CAWTRRLGDTEAFF
TRBV6-6,TRBD1,TRBJ1-5,NA,TGTGCCAGCAGTTTCCGACAGGGAGGGGATCAGCCCCAGCATTTT,CASSFRQGGDQPQHF
TRBV10-3,NA,TRBJ2-1,NA,TGTGCCAGCAGTGCTCAACAGGACGTCAATGAGCAGTTCTTC,CASSAQQDVNEQFF
TRBV5-1,NA,TRBJ2-3,NA,TGCGCCAGCAGCTTGGGAGGTGGGACAGATACGCAGTATTTT,CASSLGGGTDTQYF